This entry is about one T cell receptor (beta chain). The antigen remains unidentified. J gave up 0 bases and V 2 bases, and 20 bases lay outside the gene matches. This CDR3 is 21 amino acids long. Germline loops: CDR1 SGHRS, CDR2 YFSETQ. Sequencing used immunoSEQ multiplex PCR; TCRdb keeps in-frame clones, though not all of them. The repertoire holds about 120,000 clones, about 89% seen once, with less than 8.5% in the top ten. This record belongs to a study of T cell responses to AZD1222 COVID-19 vaccine. Broader study findings: Spike-specific TCR breadth and depth both grew after two AZD1222 doses. The donor group comprised mostly white British people and more females; the analysis possibly underestimated clonal diversity. The reported proportion of spike-specific TCRs targeting unmutated variant regions was nearly half. Vaccine-related CD4 TCRs covered spike, predominating at 160-218 and 743-854.

The sample was peripheral blood, taken 28 days after the second AZD1222 dose. This clonotype originated in an adult who received the AZD1222 COVID-19 vaccine. This chain joins TRBV5-1 and TRBJ1-5, with 7 bases that match TRBD1. The DNA of the CDR3 is TGCGCCAGCAGCTTCCACAGACCGGGACAGAAAGTTCTAGATAGCAATCAGCCCCAGCATTTT. It specifies CASSFHRPGQKVLDSNQPQHF.